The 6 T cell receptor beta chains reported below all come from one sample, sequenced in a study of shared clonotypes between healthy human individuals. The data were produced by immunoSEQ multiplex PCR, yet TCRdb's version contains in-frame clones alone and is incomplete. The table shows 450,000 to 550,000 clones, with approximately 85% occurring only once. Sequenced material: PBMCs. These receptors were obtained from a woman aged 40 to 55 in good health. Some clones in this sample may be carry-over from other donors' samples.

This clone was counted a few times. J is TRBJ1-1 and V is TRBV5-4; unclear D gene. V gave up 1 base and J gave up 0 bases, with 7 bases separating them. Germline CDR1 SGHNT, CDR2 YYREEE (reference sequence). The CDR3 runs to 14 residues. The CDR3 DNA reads TGTGCCAGCAGCTTGATAGGGATGAACACTGAAGCTTTCTTT. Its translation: CASSLIGMNTEAFF.

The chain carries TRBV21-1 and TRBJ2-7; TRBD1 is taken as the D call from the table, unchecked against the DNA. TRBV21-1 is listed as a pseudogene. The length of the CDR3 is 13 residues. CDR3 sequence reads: CARPRGIPYEQYF. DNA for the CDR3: TGTGCCAGACCGAGGGGGATTCCCTACGAGCAGTACTTC.

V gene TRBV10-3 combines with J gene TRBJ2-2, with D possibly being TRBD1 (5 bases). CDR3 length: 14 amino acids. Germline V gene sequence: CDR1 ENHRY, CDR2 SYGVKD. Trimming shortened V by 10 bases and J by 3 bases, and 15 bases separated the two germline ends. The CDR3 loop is CATSGFGYTGELFF. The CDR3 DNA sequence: TGTGCCACCTCAGGGTTCGGGTACACCGGGGAGCTGTTTTTT.

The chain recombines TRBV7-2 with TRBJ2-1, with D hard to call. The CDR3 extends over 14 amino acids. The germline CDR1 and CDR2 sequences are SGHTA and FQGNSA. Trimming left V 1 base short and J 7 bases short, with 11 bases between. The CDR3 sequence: CASSLVGLENEQFF. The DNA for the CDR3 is TGTGCCAGCAGCTTAGTGGGCCTGGAAAATGAGCAGTTCTTC.

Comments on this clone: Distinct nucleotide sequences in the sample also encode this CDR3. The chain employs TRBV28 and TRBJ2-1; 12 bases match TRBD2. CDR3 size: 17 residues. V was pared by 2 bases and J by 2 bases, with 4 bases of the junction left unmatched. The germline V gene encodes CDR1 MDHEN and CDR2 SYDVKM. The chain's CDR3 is CASSLPRTSGTYNEQFF. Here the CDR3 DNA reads TGTGCCAGCAGTTTACCCCGGACTAGCGGGACCTACAATGAGCAGTTCTTC.

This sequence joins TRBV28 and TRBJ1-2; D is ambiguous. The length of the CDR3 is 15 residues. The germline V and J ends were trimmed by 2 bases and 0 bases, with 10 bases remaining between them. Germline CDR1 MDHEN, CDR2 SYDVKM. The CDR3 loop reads CASSLGSTSNYGYTF. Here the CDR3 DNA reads TGTGCCAGCAGTTTAGGTTCGACATCTAACTATGGCTACACCTTC.